This T cell receptor (beta chain) is from a study of identical twins. Whole-study results and caveats: Cord blood beta clonotypes present at high abundance carried fewer insertions; no such pattern appeared in memory repertoires. Low generation-probability sequences were in excess among twin-shared out-of-frame alpha sequences. It was cross-sectional statistical analysis, not following the same donors, that the conclusions relied on.

V lost 4 bases to trimming and J lost 4 bases, with 13 bases between them. Germline CDR1 is SQVTM and CDR2 is ANQGSEA. This CDR3 spans 13 amino acids. TCRdb reprocessed the 5' RACE reads via MiXCR and lists one record per CDR3 protein. Among 510,000 or so distinct CDR3 sequences, around 15% were seen once, and the ten largest hold about 0.47%. On this clonotype: The target antigen is unknown.

These same records also appear under a second study, on yellow fever vaccine responses in identical twins.

This sequence was found in a woman between 18 and 30 years old in good health. Sequencing was carried out using CD4+ T cells sorted from blood. This chain links TRBV29-1 with TRBJ2-5; D is possibly TRBD1 or TRBD2 (5 bases each). In nucleotides, the CDR3 is TGCAGCGTTGTGGGGACCCTAAGAGAGACCCAGTACTTC. It is translated as CSVVGTLRETQYF.